Listed below are T cell receptor beta chains from one sample, sequenced in a study of monozygotic twins with inflammatory bowel disease. TCRdb processed the 5' RACE reads again and assigns one entry to each CDR3 protein, with no DNA. The listing records 120,000 to 150,000 distinct CDR3 sequences. Sequencing was performed on blood. The receptors were gathered from a human donor with ulcerative colitis or Crohn's disease, or a healthy co-twin of an affected twin (not recorded which). Each CDR3 is given with its conserved first and last residue.

V: TRBV19
J: TRBJ2-1
CDR3: CASSIDLGLAKHNEQFF

V: TRBV11-3
J: TRBJ2-1
CDR3: CASSEERGGSYNEQFF

V: TRBV5-1
J: TRBJ1-4
CDR3: CASSLEGRNEKLFF

V: TRBV12-3/TRBV12-4
J: TRBJ2-7
CDR3: CASSFAGIYEQYF

V: TRBV4-1
J: TRBJ1-2
CDR3: CASSQDPGLLTSDGYTF

V: TRBV5-4
J: TRBJ2-7
CDR3: CASSLDREYEQYF

V: TRBV5-1
J: TRBJ2-5
CDR3: CASTSRFQETQYF

V: TRBV20-1
J: TRBJ1-1
CDR3: CSARYRPNTEAFF

V: TRBV12-3/TRBV12-4
J: TRBJ1-1
CDR3: CASSFGREAFF

V: TRBV6-5
J: TRBJ2-2
CDR3: CASRLQGALNTGELFF

V: TRBV6-2/TRBV6-3
J: TRBJ1-1
CDR3: CASSYAGRGTEAFF

V: TRBV5-1
J: TRBJ2-7
CDR3: CASSLEGGYEQYF

V: TRBV20-1
J: TRBJ1-1
CDR3: CSARDAVMNTEAFF

V: TRBV10-3
J: TRBJ2-1
CDR3: CAIRSSGGAYEQFF

V: TRBV20-1
J: TRBJ2-7
CDR3: CSAREQGIEQYF

V: TRBV20-1
J: TRBJ1-1
CDR3: CSARQGARVGTEAFF

V: TRBV7-9
J: TRBJ2-2
CDR3: CASSLDPGQGGTGELFF

V: TRBV11-2
J: TRBJ1-3
CDR3: CASSLATAPARNTIYF

V: TRBV5-6
J: TRBJ1-2
CDR3: CASSTGHAFYGYTF

V: TRBV20-1
J: TRBJ2-2
CDR3: CSARGAGLTGELFF

V: TRBV5-1
J: TRBJ2-2
CDR3: CASSLNRAGELLF

V: TRBV5-5
J: TRBJ1-2
CDR3: CASSLGHIYGYTF

V: TRBV6-2/TRBV6-3
J: TRBJ1-2
CDR3: CASSYLRIYTF

V: TRBV20-1
J: TRBJ1-3
CDR3: CSARDRETGNTIYF

V: TRBV6-1
J: TRBJ2-7
CDR3: CASNRNTKGQPEQYF

V: TRBV18
J: TRBJ2-4
CDR3: CASSPPASGDRGIQYF

V: TRBV27
J: TRBJ2-3
CDR3: CASSFLTDTQNF

V: TRBV7-2
J: TRBJ2-1
CDR3: CASSLTSGAYNEQFF

V: TRBV4-3
J: TRBJ1-1
CDR3: CASSQAGRGRTEAFF

V: TRBV6-1
J: TRBJ2-7
CDR3: CASRLQGSSYEQYF

V: TRBV7-8
J: TRBJ1-4
CDR3: CASSARQGRDEKLFF

V: TRBV20-1
J: TRBJ2-5
CDR3: CSARGPDQQETQYF

V: TRBV6-5
J: TRBJ2-2
CDR3: CASSYPLGQPGGELFF

V: TRBV11-2
J: TRBJ2-2
CDR3: CASRTTRQGNTGELFF

V: TRBV10-3
J: TRBJ2-3
CDR3: CAISASGGIDTQYF

V: TRBV12-3/TRBV12-4
J: TRBJ1-1
CDR3: CASRFTGTLTEAFF

V: TRBV5-1
J: TRBJ1-1
CDR3: CASSLEVGGPIYTEAFF

V: TRBV24-1
J: TRBJ2-3
CDR3: CATSDRGKSTDTQYF

V: TRBV9
J: TRBJ2-2
CDR3: CASSHRLAGGTGELFF

V: TRBV4-2
J: TRBJ2-7
CDR3: CASSQDSDSTYEQYF

V: TRBV5-1
J: TRBJ2-1
CDR3: CASRQGGNEQFF

V: TRBV7-2
J: TRBJ2-2
CDR3: CASSLSSRLGTGELFF